This passage covers 17 T cell receptor beta chains from one sample sequenced in a study of CD8 T cells in Susac syndrome. A quantity of about 0.45 to 1 ug RNA underwent reverse transcription using random hexamers. TCRdb re-derived calls from the immunoSEQ multiplex PCR reads in MiXCR, one entry per CDR3 protein. The sample lists around 170,000 distinct CDR3 sequences; 95% were seen once. Sequencing was done on a sample of CD8+ T cells from PBMCs. Every receptor here comes from a human donor with Susac syndrome.

The J gene is TRBJ1-2, the V gene TRBV6-2 or TRBV6-3, with TRBD1 identical over 7 bases. The CDR3 totals 14 residues. Germline CDR1 reads MNHEY; CDR2 reads SVGEGT. The V gene end was trimmed by 6 bases and the J gene end by 8 bases; junction bases not matched to a gene: 12. CDR3 bases: TGTGCCAGCAGCCTACAAGACAGGGCGCGAGGCTACACCTTC. As protein: CASSLQDRARGYTF.

V and J are TRBV29-1 and TRBJ1-1; no definite D call. Germline V gene lookup returns CDR1 SQVTM and CDR2 ANQGSEA. V gave up 2 bases and J gave up 2 bases, with 15 bases separating them. This CDR3 has 15 residues. Written as DNA, the CDR3 is TGCAGCGTTGAATCGGGTCTAGAGATAAACACTGAAGCTTTCTTT. As protein: CSVESGLEINTEAFF.

J is TRBJ2-5 and V is TRBV6-5, with D possibly matching TRBD1 (6 bases). V lost 8 bases and J lost 5, with 15 bases in between. The CDR3 loop spans 13 amino acids. Germline values: CDR1 MNHEY, CDR2 SVGAGI. DNA for the CDR3: TGTGCCAGCGGCAGGGCGCAGGGGGAGACCCAGTACTTC. It codes for CASGRAQGETQYF.

The chain is built from TRBV11-1 and TRBJ2-1; D is uncertain. The CDR3 contains 14 residues. Trimming shortened V by 5 bases and J by 8 bases, and 16 bases separated the two germline ends. CDR1 and CDR2 (germline): SGHAT, FQDESV (reference sequence). The CDR3 is CASSPRTKWDEQFF. CDR3 sequence (DNA): TGTGCCAGCAGCCCCCGGACGAAGTGGGATGAGCAGTTCTTC.

V is TRBV9 and J is TRBJ2-5; D not resolved. Germline V lookup: CDR1 SGDLS, CDR2 YYNGEE. V lost 0 bases and J 2 bases, leaving 11 bases between the germline ends. The CDR3 loop spans 15 amino acids. The CDR3 loop reads CASSVEARLQETQYF. The CDR3 DNA reads TGTGCCAGCAGCGTAGAGGCCCGTTTACAAGAGACCCAGTACTTC.

The rearrangement joins TRBV9 to TRBJ2-5; 8 nucleotides agree with TRBD1. J was trimmed by 3 bases and V by 0 bases; bases with no gene match: 4. The CDR3 is 15 residues long. Germline V gives CDR1 SGDLS, CDR2 YYNGEE. The CDR3 region has the DNA TGTGCCAGCAGCGTAGGGGGACAGGCTGAAGAGACCCAGTACTTC. Protein product: CASSVGGQAEETQYF.

The chain links TRBV12-3 or TRBV12-4 to TRBJ2-3; D ambiguous. This CDR3 is built from 14 residues. Trimming left V 5 bases short and J 0 bases short, with 9 bases between. The CDR3 protein is CASSPNWSTDTQYF. The CDR3 DNA is TGTGCCAGCAGTCCCAATTGGAGCACAGATACGCAGTATTTT.

The chain links TRBV5-1 to TRBJ2-7, with unresolved D. The length of the CDR3 is 15 residues. Germline CDR1 is SGHRS and CDR2 is YFSETQ. V dropped 4 bases and J dropped 2 bases, with 16 bases sitting between them. CDR3 loop: CASSPVAGETYEQYF. The CDR3 DNA reads TGCGCCAGCAGCCCTGTGGCAGGCGAAACCTACGAGCAGTACTTC. The full variable domain, completed using reference TRBV5-1 and TRBJ2-7, is KAGVTQTPRYLIKTRGQQVTLSCSPISGHRSVSWYQQTPGQGLQFLFEYFSETQRNKGNFPGRFSGRQFSNSRSEMNVSTLELGDSALYLCASSPVAGETYEQYFGPGTRLTVT.

The CDR3 loop reads CASTKTGNNEQFF. The CDR3 bases are TGTGCCAGTACAAAAACAGGGAACAATGAGCAGTTCTTC. The V gene is TRBV21-1, the J gene TRBJ2-1; whether TRBD1, the table's D call, matches the DNA was not checked. TRBV21-1 is given as a pseudogene. The CDR3 contains 13 residues.

The V and J genes are TRBV5-6 and TRBJ2-1; 11 bases agree with TRBD2. The CDR3 consists of 14 residues. V shed 0 bases and J 10 bases; nucleotides not matched to a gene: 3. Germline V gene sequence: CDR1 SGHDT, CDR2 YYEEEE. This CDR3 is CASSLATSGEEQFF. The DNA for the CDR3 is TGTGCCAGCAGCTTGGCGACTAGCGGGGAAGAGCAGTTCTTC.

This clonotype showed up just once. This rearrangement joins TRBV29-1 to TRBJ1-1; possibly TRBD1 for D (6 bases). The CDR3 runs to 15 residues. Per germline, CDR1 SQVTM and CDR2 ANQGSEA. The ends were cut back, 4 bases at V and 0 bases at J, with 15 bases in the middle. The CDR3 is CSVVEVGDMNTEAFF. CDR3 DNA: TGCAGCGTTGTCGAAGTGGGGGACATGAACACTGAAGCTTTCTTT.

This chain connects TRBV9 to TRBJ1-1, with a tentative D call TRBD1 (5 bases). CDR3 length: 14 amino acids. In germline, CDR1 is SGDLS, CDR2 YYNGEE. V was cut by 3 bases and J by 6 bases, with 15 bases left in between. The CDR3 here is CASSARDSGPEAFF. CDR3 coding DNA: TGTGCCAGCAGCGCCAGGGACTCCGGGCCTGAAGCTTTCTTT.

This chain joins TRBV7-9 and TRBJ1-1; the D gene is possibly TRBD1 (5 bases). V was trimmed by 6 bases and J by 4 bases, leaving 12 bases between them. The CDR3 runs to 13 residues. Germline V gene lookup returns CDR1 SEHNR and CDR2 FQNEAQ (reference sequence). CDR3 coding DNA: TGTGCCAGCAGACCAGGGTATGGCACTGAAGCTTTCTTT. Translating it yields CASRPGYGTEAFF.

The chain links TRBV9 to TRBJ2-7; 9 nucleotides line up with TRBD1. The CDR3 totals 15 residues. In germline, CDR1 is SGDLS, CDR2 YYNGEE. Germline trimming cut 3 bases from V and 5 bases from J; bases unmatched to any gene: 9. This CDR3 reads CASSAPGTGNDEQYF. DNA for the CDR3: TGTGCCAGCAGCGCGCCAGGGACAGGGAATGACGAGCAGTACTTC. Full variable domain (remainder filled in from reference TRBV9 and TRBJ2-7): DSGVTQTPKHLITATGQRVTLRCSPRSGDLSVYWYQQSLDQGLQFLIQYYNGEERAKGNILERFSAQQFPDLHSELNLSSLELGDSALYFCASSAPGTGNDEQYFGPGTRLTVT.

The chain is built from TRBV11-2 and TRBJ1-5; D unclear. Germline CDR1 and CDR2: SGHAT and FQNNGV. This CDR3 is built from 14 residues. Trimming cost V 6 bases and J 9 bases, with 18 bases left between them. The CDR3 loop is CASRRAGSGGPQHF. CDR3 DNA sequence: TGTGCCAGCAGGCGGGCGGGCTCAGGCGGGCCCCAGCATTTT.

This rearrangement joins TRBV11-1 to TRBJ2-2; tentatively, D is TRBD1 or TRBD2 (5 bases each). The CDR3 has 16 amino acids. Trimming removed 7 bases at V and 1 base at J, with 16 bases between. Germline CDR1 reads SGHAT; CDR2 reads FQDESV (reference sequence). CDR3 sequence: CASTSKGPLNTGELFF. The CDR3 DNA sequence: TGTGCCAGCACCTCAAAGGGACCCCTGAACACCGGGGAGCTGTTTTTT.

The sample holds one count of this clonotype. Mismatch with germline at one junction end may stem from a read error. The genes are TRBV4-1 and TRBJ2-7; a possible D gene is TRBD1 (6 bases). The germline CDR1 and CDR2 sequences are MGHRA and YSYEKL. CDR3 length: 17 residues. The CDR3 here is CASSQSIHRVDSSEQYF. The CDR3 DNA is TGCGCCAGCAGCCAATCGATCCACAGGGTCGACTCCTCCGAGCAGTACTTC.